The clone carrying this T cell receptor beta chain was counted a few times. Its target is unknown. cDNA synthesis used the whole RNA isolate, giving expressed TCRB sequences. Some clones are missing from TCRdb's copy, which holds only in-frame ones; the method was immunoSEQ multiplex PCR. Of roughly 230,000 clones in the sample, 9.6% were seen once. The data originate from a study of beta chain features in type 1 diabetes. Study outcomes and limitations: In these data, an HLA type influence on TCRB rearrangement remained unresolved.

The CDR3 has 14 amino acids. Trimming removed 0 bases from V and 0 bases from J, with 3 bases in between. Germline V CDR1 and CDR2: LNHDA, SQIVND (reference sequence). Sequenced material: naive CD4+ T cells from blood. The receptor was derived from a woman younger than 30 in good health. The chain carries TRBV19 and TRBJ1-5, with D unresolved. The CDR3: CASSIDYSNQPQHF. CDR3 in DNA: TGTGCCAGTAGTATAGACTATAGCAATCAGCCCCAGCATTTT.